The clone carrying this TCR beta chain was counted at least ten times. Using unique molecular identifiers, the investigators prepared the TCRbeta library. TCRdb reprocessed the PCR reads with MiXCR, giving one entry per CDR3 protein. The profile shows 200,000 to 250,000 distinct CDR3 sequences, 9.5% to 15% of them singletons. The sample originates from a study of T-cell reconstitution after alpha-beta-depleted transplantation in children. In germline, CDR1 is MNHEY, CDR2 SVGEGT. The CDR3 sequence is 15 residues long. V lost 8 bases, J lost 0 bases, and 11 bases lay in between. The source of this sequence is a human donor who donated a stem cell graft to a child with acute lymphoblastic leukemia. Sequenced here: PBMCs from the stem cell graft donor, sampled from the stem cell graft. This chain uses TRBV6-2 or TRBV6-3 with TRBJ2-6; D remains ambiguous. CDR3 sequence (DNA): TGTGCCAGCCTACCCAGAAGCTCTGGGGCCAACGTCCTGACTTTC. It translates to CASLPRSSGANVLTF.